The rows below give T cell receptor beta chains drawn from one sample of a study of beta chain features in type 1 diabetes. Using immunoSEQ multiplex PCR, the repertoire was profiled, and TCRdb retains in-frame clones only, with some absent. The repertoire consists of over 600,000 clones, with around 12% occurring once and the leading ten covering over 0.1%. Sequencing was performed on naive CD4+ T cells from blood. Source of these receptors: a man aged 25-40 years with type 1 diabetes. The conserved cysteine and the conserved F or W are not part of the CDR3 here. The size field is filled for only some rows; it gives once, few, many or a size class.

few	TRBV19	TRBJ2-3	ASSSVYGSTDTQY
few	TRBV19	TRBJ2-3	ASKSSGLWGDTQY
.	TRBV9	TRBJ1-5	ASNVKGDRGKDQPQH
.	TRBV4-3	TRBJ1-2	ASSQGTGEGIYGYT
few	TRBV2	TRBJ1-1	ASSLIGQGLKAF
.	TRBV5-1	TRBJ2-1	ASSPQAEVGGNEQF
.	TRBV2	TRBJ1-2	ASSDGPANYGYT
.	TRBV10-3	TRBJ2-5	ASRGRDQETQY
.	TRBV2	TRBJ2-7	ASSGAEYSYEQY
.	TRBV18	TRBJ1-2	ASSESEDYGYT